The TCR beta chain under discussion was sequenced for a study of shared clonotypes between healthy human individuals. Findings and caveats of the study: What naive subsets generally showed was a larger estimated richness than memory subsets showed. An expected dependence of interdonor clonotype sharing on sequencing depth was noted. The researchers took only blood, and tissue repertoires probably look different.

Profiling relied on immunoSEQ multiplex PCR, and the TCRdb table lists in-frame clones only, not all of them. Of about 2.3 million clones in the sample, over 90% were seen once. On this clone itself: Its antigen is unknown.

Germline V gene lookup returns CDR1 SGHTA and CDR2 FQGNSA. The CDR3 runs to 16 residues. The V and J ends lost 3 bases and 2 bases, in that order; junction bases with no gene match: 7. This rearrangement joins TRBV7-2 to TRBJ2-1, with 7 bases lining up with TRBD2. Sequencing was carried out using naive CD4+ T cells from PBMCs. Regarding subset: CD45RA+ positively selected. This sequence originates from a young man in good health. Some clones in this sample may be carry-over from other donors' samples. CDR3 loop: CASSFTLTSPYNEQFF. The DNA for the CDR3 is TGTGCCAGCAGCTTCACACTGACTAGCCCCTACAATGAGCAGTTCTTC.